Following are 19 T cell receptor beta chains from one sample sequenced in a study of cytomegalovirus exposure and HLA in healthy donors. In the PCR, 60 Vbeta and 13 Jbeta primers were used. Repertoires were generated with immunoSEQ multiplex PCR, while TCRdb's copy carries only in-frame clones and drops some. Found here are about 160,000 clones, 60% to 80% of them singletons; the top ten hold about 4.3%. Sequencing was carried out using PBMCs. The receptor source for this set is a man aged 18 to 29 in good health and CMV-seropositive.

The rearrangement uses TRBV6-1 and TRBJ1-1; D is ambiguous. The germline gives CDR1 MNHNS, CDR2 SASEGT. This CDR3 contains 13 residues. Trimming stripped 7 bases from V and 8 bases from J, with 17 bases between. CDR3 nucleotide sequence: TGTGCCAGCAACCCCCGTGGAGGGAACGAAGCTTTCTTT. It codes for CASNPRGGNEAFF.

J is TRBJ2-1 and V is TRBV5-1; 10 bases fit TRBD2. Unmatched junction bases numbered 3, after V lost 0 bases and J lost 3 bases. The CDR3 is made up of 16 amino acids. CDR1 is SGHRS and CDR2 is YFSETQ in the germline V gene. CDR3 sequence (DNA): TGCGCCAGCAGCTTGGGACTAGCGGGCTTCTACAATGAGCAGTTCTTC. Amino acid sequence: CASSLGLAGFYNEQFF.

The chain uses TRBV27 and TRBJ2-5, with 12 bases matching TRBD2. The CDR3 spans 16 residues. Germline V gene sequence: CDR1 MNHEY, CDR2 SMNVEV (reference sequence). V lost 3 bases to trimming and J lost 4 bases; unmatched junction nucleotides: 6. CDR3 in amino acids: CASSFGGLAGVETQYF. The CDR3, as DNA: TGTGCCAGCAGTTTTGGGGGACTAGCGGGCGTAGAGACCCAGTACTTC.

The V and J genes are TRBV7-2 and TRBJ2-7, with D possibly matching TRBD1 (5 bases). The CDR3 extends over 12 amino acids. Germline-derived CDR1 and CDR2 are SGHTA and FQGNSA. The V end lost 4 bases, the J end lost 3 bases, and 7 bases lay between the germline ends. CDR3 sequence (DNA): TGTGCCAGCAGCTGGGGCGGCTACGAGCAGTACGTC. This translates into CASSWGGYEQYV.

The rearrangement joins TRBV6-1 to TRBJ1-1; unclear D gene. CDR3 size: 13 residues. Per germline, CDR1 MNHNS and CDR2 SASEGT. V was trimmed by 5 bases and J by 0 bases, leaving 7 bases between them. CDR3 nucleotides: TGTGCCAGCAGTCAGACATTGAACACTGAAGCTTTCTTT. It yields the protein CASSQTLNTEAFF.

V and J are TRBV4-1 and TRBJ2-7, with TRBD2 as a possible D gene (6 bases). Trimming removed 1 base at V and 0 bases at J, with 7 bases between. The CDR3 runs to 14 residues. The germline CDR1 and CDR2 sequences are MGHRA and YSYEKL. CDR3 region: CASSQVGSSYEQYV. CDR3 DNA: TGCGCCAGCAGCCAAGTCGGGAGCTCCTACGAGCAGTACGTC.

A few counts support this clone. The rearrangement joins TRBV7-9 to TRBJ2-5; 9 nucleotides align to TRBD1. Trimming took 6 bases from V and 1 from J; bases not matched to a gene: 9. The CDR3 spans 16 residues. The germline gives CDR1 SEHNR, CDR2 FQNEAQ (reference sequence). The CDR3 nucleotides are TGTGCCAGCAGACCCCCGGGACAGGGTCTCCAAGAGACCCAGTACTTC. Amino acids: CASRPPGQGLQETQYF.

This chain connects TRBV6-1 to TRBJ1-1, with 8 positions matching TRBD1. With 6 bases clipped from V and 6 bases from J, the junction kept 9 bases outside the gene matches. The CDR3 consists of 14 residues. CDR1 MNHNS and CDR2 SASEGT come from the germline V gene. The CDR3 sequence: CASRLDRGGAEAFF. In DNA, the CDR3 is TGTGCCAGCAGGTTAGACAGGGGTGGAGCTGAAGCTTTCTTT.

In this sample, this clone turned up once. V is TRBV2 and J is TRBJ1-1; TRBD1 is a possible D gene (6 bases). The V and J ends lost 7 bases and 2 bases respectively, with 14 bases between them. The germline gives CDR1 SNHLY, CDR2 FYNNEI. CDR3 length: 14 residues. CDR3 DNA sequence: TGTGCCAGCACTTTCCAACAGGGTAACACTGAAGCTTTCTTT. The encoded protein is CASTFQQGNTEAFF.

This clone was counted between two and nine times. This chain uses TRBV7-8 with TRBJ2-5; TRBD1 agrees at 9 bases. Per the germline V gene, CDR1 is SGHVS and CDR2 is FQNEAQ. Trimming cost V 5 bases and J 5 bases; bases outside gene matches: 6. CDR3 size: 14 residues. CDR3 region: CASSRQGVRETQYF. CDR3 nucleotide sequence: TGTGCCAGCAGCCGACAGGGGGTTCGGGAGACCCAGTACTTC.

The V call is TRBV30, the J call TRBJ2-7; 9 bases map to TRBD2. Germline V gene lookup returns CDR1 GTSNPN and CDR2 SVGIG (reference sequence). There are 15 residues in the CDR3. V trimming: 0 bases; J trimming: 2 bases; junction bases outside the gene matches: 5. The CDR3 loop is CAWSVGPSGTYEQYV. DNA of the CDR3: TGTGCCTGGAGTGTAGGTCCTAGCGGGACCTACGAGCAGTACGTC.

The V gene is TRBV2, the J gene TRBJ1-5; tentative D call: TRBD1 (5 bases). Trimming took 5 bases from V and 2 from J, leaving 16 bases between them. The germline gives CDR1 SNHLY, CDR2 FYNNEI. The CDR3 spans 16 residues. This CDR3 reads CASSQGGSWGNQPQHF. Here the CDR3 DNA reads TGTGCCAGCAGTCAGGGAGGGAGTTGGGGCAATCAGCCCCAGCATTTT.

The rearrangement uses TRBV7-2 and TRBJ2-3, with TRBD2 matching 10 bases. CDR1 and CDR2 (germline): SGHTA, FQGNSA. This CDR3 is 15 amino acids long. Losses at the gene ends were 3 bases for V and 2 bases for J; bases not matched to a gene: 2. CDR3 protein: CASSFTSGATDTQYF. The CDR3 DNA is TGTGCCAGCAGCTTCACTAGCGGGGCCACAGATACGCAGTATTTT.

V gene TRBV2 combines with J gene TRBJ2-1; unclear D gene. V was trimmed by 7 bases and J by 0 bases, leaving 13 bases between them. The CDR3 is made up of 15 amino acids. Germline V gene data show CDR1 as SNHLY and CDR2 as FYNNEI. This chain's CDR3 is CASTTLKSSYNEQFF. The CDR3 nucleotides read TGTGCCAGCACAACTCTCAAGAGCTCCTACAATGAGCAGTTCTTC.

CDR3 coding DNA: TGTGCCAGCTCGTCGACACAGAACACTGAAGCTTTCTTT. Translating it yields CASSSTQNTEAFF. V usage is TRBV18 and J usage is TRBJ1-1; the D is unclear. The CDR3 totals 13 residues. Germline CDR1 and CDR2: KGHSH and LQKENI. The V and J ends lost 6 bases and 1 base respectively, with 9 bases between them.

The J gene is TRBJ1-4, the V gene TRBV11-3; no clear D. V lost 3 bases and J lost 4, with 9 bases in between. The CDR3 extends over 14 amino acids. The V gene's germline CDR1 is SGHNT and CDR2 YENEEA. In DNA form, the CDR3 reads TGTGCCAGCAGCTTGGGTAGCAATAATGAAAAACTGTTTTTT. It specifies CASSLGSNNEKLFF.

The genes are TRBV6-6 and TRBJ1-5; 7 bases map to TRBD1. Trimming removed 2 bases from V and 0 bases from J; junction bases left unmatched: 1. The CDR3 totals 15 residues. Germline V gene data show CDR1 as MNHNY and CDR2 as SVGAGI (reference sequence). CDR3 sequence reads: CASSYRQGSNQPQHF. DNA of the CDR3: TGTGCCAGCAGTTACCGACAGGGTAGCAATCAGCCCCAGCATTTT.

This clone was picked up one time. The genes are TRBV6-4 and TRBJ1-3; no clear D. CDR1 and CDR2 (germline): MRHNA, SNTAGT. Trimming cost V 8 bases and J 0 bases, with 11 bases left between them. This CDR3 spans 14 amino acids. CDR3: CASAGNNSGNTIYF. The DNA of the CDR3 is TGTGCCAGCGCCGGGAATAACTCTGGAAACACCATATATTTT.

This clone was detected only a few times. This rearrangement joins TRBV9 to TRBJ2-7; 7 bases match TRBD1. Trimming cost V 0 bases and J 1 base; bases outside gene matches: 1. The CDR3 length is 14 residues. Germline-derived CDR1 and CDR2 are SGDLS and YYNGEE. As DNA, the CDR3 is TGTGCCAGCAGCGTAGGGGACAGATCCTACGAGCAGTACGTC. The encoded protein is CASSVGDRSYEQYV.